The next 9 T cell receptor beta chains were all read from a single sample in a study of cytomegalovirus exposure and HLA in healthy donors. The PCR contained 60 Vbeta and 13 Jbeta primers. Generated by immunoSEQ multiplex PCR, the TCRdb table keeps only in-frame clones and is missing some. This repertoire shows about 82,000 clones, 65% to 80% found once; its top ten account for around 15%. Sequenced material: PBMCs. The source is a human donor in good health.

The chain combines TRBV6-5 with TRBJ2-7, with D possibly matching TRBD2 (6 bases). Trimming removed 2 bases from V and 0 bases from J, with 14 bases in between. This CDR3 region has 16 residues. Germline CDR1 MNHEY, CDR2 SVGAGI. The CDR3 loop reads CASSYGVAAASYEQYF. The CDR3 DNA reads TGTGCCAGCAGTTACGGCGTAGCGGCCGCCTCCTACGAGCAGTACTTC.

The chain employs TRBV4-3 and TRBJ2-1, with D possibly matching TRBD2 (5 bases). The ends were cut back, 0 bases at V and 0 bases at J, with 15 bases in the middle. The CDR3 covers 18 residues. In germline, CDR1 is LGHNA, CDR2 YSLEER. This chain's CDR3 is CASSQDTGFSGSYNEQFF. The CDR3 bases are TGCGCCAGCAGCCAAGATACGGGGTTTTCGGGCTCCTACAATGAGCAGTTCTTC.

This clone was seen just once. The rearrangement uses TRBV7-9 and TRBJ2-5; TRBD2 is a possible D gene (5 bases). The ends were cut back, 0 bases at V and 7 bases at J, with 15 bases in the middle. Germline V gene sequence: CDR1 SEHNR, CDR2 FQNEAQ (reference sequence). The CDR3 consists of 15 residues. The CDR3 reads CASSLAGKGNRTQYF. Here the CDR3 DNA reads TGTGCCAGCAGCTTAGCCGGGAAAGGGAATAGGACCCAGTACTTC.

The V gene is TRBV7-2, the J gene TRBJ1-2; D might be TRBD1 (6 bases). The CDR3 sequence is 16 residues long. The germline V and J ends were trimmed by 2 bases and 5 bases, with 18 bases remaining between them. CDR1 and CDR2 (germline): SGHTA, FQGNSA. Here the CDR3 DNA reads TGTGCCAGCAGCTTAATGGACAAGGGGGGGGTTTATGGCTACACCTTC. Translation gives CASSLMDKGGVYGYTF.

The V gene is TRBV9, the J gene TRBJ1-1, with a possible D match to TRBD1 (5 bases). V was shortened by 0 bases and J by 3 bases, with 9 bases between the two germline ends. Germline lookup yields CDR1 SGDLS and CDR2 YYNGEE. The CDR3 runs to 14 residues. The CDR3 here is CASSVAGRDTEAFF. In DNA form, the CDR3 reads TGTGCCAGCAGCGTAGCTGGCAGGGACACTGAAGCTTTCTTT.

This chain connects TRBV2 to TRBJ1-6; 12 bases map to TRBD1. With V trimmed by 3 bases and J by 10 bases, 4 bases remained unmatched. Per germline, CDR1 SNHLY and CDR2 FYNNEI. This CDR3 comprises 15 residues. The CDR3 bases are TGTGCCAGCAGTGAGGTGGGACAGGGGGCATCACCCCTCCACTTT. Its translation is CASSEVGQGASPLHF.

The rearrangement uses TRBV4-1 and TRBJ2-1; D unresolved. CDR1 is MGHRA, CDR2 YSYEKL, per germline. V was clipped by 1 base and J by 7 bases, with 5 bases between them. There are 12 residues in the CDR3. The CDR3 spells CASSQVSNEQFF. The CDR3 region has the DNA TGCGCCAGCAGCCAAGTATCGAATGAGCAGTTCTTC.

The chain has TRBV7-2 and TRBJ1-1, with 11 nucleotides matching TRBD1. V was pared by 5 bases and J by 4 bases, with 9 bases of the junction left unmatched. The CDR3 consists of 16 residues. CDR1 is SGHTA, CDR2 FQGNSA, per germline. This CDR3 reads CASSPFGQGASTEAFF. The DNA of the CDR3 is TGTGCCAGCAGCCCATTCGGACAGGGGGCAAGCACTGAAGCTTTCTTT. Filled out from reference TRBV7-2 and TRBJ1-1, the complete variable domain reads GAGVSQSPSNKVTEKGKDVELRCDPISGHTALYWYRQSLGQGLEFLIYFQGNSAPDKSGLPSDRFSAERTGGSVSTLTIQRTQQEDSAVYLCASSPFGQGASTEAFFGQGTRLTVV.

This chain links TRBV10-3 with TRBJ2-3, with 10 bases aligning to TRBD2. The CDR3 runs to 15 residues. V lost 5 bases to trimming and J lost 2 bases; unmatched junction nucleotides: 4. CDR1 ENHRY and CDR2 SYGVKD come from the germline V gene. CDR3 amino acids: CAISYSGGNTDTQYF. CDR3 coding DNA: TGTGCCATCAGTTATAGCGGGGGGAACACAGATACGCAGTATTTT.